This T cell receptor beta chain originates from a study of cytomegalovirus exposure and HLA in healthy donors. Study as a whole: As an earlier analysis found, some 170 million T cells yielded 100 million to 130 million unique TCR beta sequences.

Study-wide results and caveats: Donors belonging to an Asian-associated ancestry cluster reportedly showed fewer N-insertions in productive TCRs than the approximately 670-donor mean, according to what a later analysis found.

The CDR3 is 17 residues long. Germline loops: CDR1 MGHRA, CDR2 YSYEKL. V was pared by 0 bases and J by 4 bases, with 6 bases of the junction left unmatched. To note about this clone: Antigen specificity is unknown.

With 60 Vbeta and 13 Jbeta primers, the PCR was carried out. TCRdb's copy holds only in-frame clones and misses some; the assay was immunoSEQ multiplex PCR. Found here are around 210,000 clones, approximately 84% of them singletons; the top ten hold roughly 0.22%. This sequence was found in a girl aged 2-10 years in good health and CMV-seronegative. Sequenced: PBMCs. This chain joins TRBV4-1 and TRBJ1-3; TRBD1 aligns across 10 bases. CDR3 bases: TGCGCCAGCAGCCAAGATGTGGGACAGGGGCCAGGAAACACCATATATTTT. Its protein product is CASSQDVGQGPGNTIYF.